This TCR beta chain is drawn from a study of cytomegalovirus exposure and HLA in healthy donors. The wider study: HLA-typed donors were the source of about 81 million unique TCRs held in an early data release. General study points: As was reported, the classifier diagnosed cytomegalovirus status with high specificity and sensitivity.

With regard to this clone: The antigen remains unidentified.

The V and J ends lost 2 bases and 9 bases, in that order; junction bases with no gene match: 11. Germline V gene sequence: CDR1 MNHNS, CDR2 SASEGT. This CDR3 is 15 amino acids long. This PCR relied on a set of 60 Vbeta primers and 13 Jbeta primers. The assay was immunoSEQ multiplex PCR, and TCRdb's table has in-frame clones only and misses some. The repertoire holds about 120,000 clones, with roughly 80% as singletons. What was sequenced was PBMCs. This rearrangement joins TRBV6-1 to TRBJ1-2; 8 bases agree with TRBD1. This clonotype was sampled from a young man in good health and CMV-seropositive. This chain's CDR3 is CASSESAGGYGSYTF. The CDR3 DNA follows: TGTGCCAGCAGTGAATCCGCAGGGGGCTACGGAAGCTACACCTTC.